The entry below gives a single T cell receptor beta chain sequence along with its context. Some clones are missing from TCRdb's copy, which holds only in-frame ones; the method was immunoSEQ multiplex PCR. The sample has some 120,000 clones, approximately 90% seen once; the top ten hold 0.9% to 1.2%. These data come from a study of T cell responses to AZD1222 COVID-19 vaccine. V gave up 6 bases and J gave up 3 bases; unmatched junction bases: 8. From germline, CDR1 is MNHNS and CDR2 SASEGT. The CDR3 totals 14 residues. The source of this sequence is an adult in good health. This chain links TRBV6-1 with TRBJ2-7, with 7 nucleotides matching TRBD2. This specimen was peripheral blood, taken on day 0 of AZD1222 vaccination. In DNA form, the CDR3 reads TGTGCCAGCAGCTCCGGGACTACCTTCTACGAGCAGTACTTC. It translates to CASSSGTTFYEQYF.